These 26 T cell receptor beta chains were sequenced from one sample in a study of blood T cell repertoires in COVID-19. TCRdb's copy holds only in-frame clones and misses some; the assay was immunoSEQ multiplex PCR. The table shows about 260,000 clones, with roughly nine tenths occurring only once. Sequences were obtained from peripheral blood. Source of these receptors: a man aged 35 to 55 who had recovered from COVID-19.

The chain has TRBV24-1 and TRBJ2-1; a weak D match, TRBD1 (5 bases). Germline values: CDR1 KGHDR, CDR2 SFDVKD. Trimming took off 0 bases at V and 6 bases at J, with 5 bases between the two ends. The CDR3 covers 13 residues. This CDR3 reads CATSDLQGNEQFF. In DNA, the CDR3 is TGTGCCACCAGTGATTTGCAGGGCAATGAGCAGTTCTTC.

The J gene is TRBJ1-1, the V gene TRBV2; 7 positions agree with TRBD1. Germline trimming cut 5 bases from V and 6 bases from J; bases unmatched to any gene: 9. The length of the CDR3 is 14 residues. Per germline, CDR1 SNHLY and CDR2 FYNNEI. The CDR3: CASSYRTGGAEAFF. Written as DNA, the CDR3 is TGTGCCAGCAGTTATCGGACAGGAGGGGCTGAAGCTTTCTTT. The full variable domain, in which reference TRBV2 and TRBJ1-1 provide the parts outside the CDR3, is EPEVTQTPSHQVTQMGQEVILRCVPISNHLYFYWYRQILGQKVEFLVSFYNNEISEKSEIFDDQFSVERPDGSNFTLKIRSTKLEDSAMYFCASSYRTGGAEAFFGQGTRLTVV.

CDR3 sequence: CASSDNFSYEQYF. DNA of the CDR3: TGTGCCAGCAGTGACAACTTTTCCTACGAGCAGTACTTC. V usage is TRBV2 and J usage is TRBJ2-7, with D unresolved. V shed 3 bases and J shed 1 base, with 7 bases lying between them. The CDR3 is 13 residues long. Germline V gene data show CDR1 as SNHLY and CDR2 as FYNNEI.

The gene calls are TRBV6-5 and TRBJ2-6; D is undetermined. V lost 0 bases and J lost 0, with 6 bases in between. Germline CDR1 is MNHEY and CDR2 is SVGAGI. The CDR3 contains 16 residues. The DNA for the CDR3 is TGTGCCAGCAGTTACTCTGGCCTCTCTGGGGCCAACGTCCTGACTTTC. Encoded protein: CASSYSGLSGANVLTF.

The genes are TRBV6-2 or TRBV6-3 and TRBJ2-2; D perhaps matches TRBD1 (6 bases). Trimming stripped 6 bases from V and 2 bases from J, with 16 bases between. The CDR3 covers 16 residues. Germline CDR1 is MNHEY and CDR2 is SVGEGT. CDR3 bases: TGTGCCAGCAGCCCCGGGGACACCATCAACACCGGGGAGCTGTTTTTT. The encoded protein is CASSPGDTINTGELFF.

J is TRBJ2-3 and V is TRBV9, with 9 nucleotides matching TRBD2. Germline CDR1 SGDLS, CDR2 YYNGEE. The CDR3 is 16 residues long. The junction had 11 bases not matched to a gene; V was cut back by 6 bases and J by 3 bases. The CDR3 loop is CASTRGGAVRTDTQYF. CDR3 nucleotide sequence: TGTGCCAGCACCCGCGGGGGGGCCGTCCGAACAGATACGCAGTATTTT.

This sequence joins TRBV7-8 and TRBJ2-7; D is unclear. The V gene's germline CDR1 is SGHVS and CDR2 FQNEAQ. The V gene lost 4 bases and the J gene lost 5 bases, with 9 bases spanning the gap. The CDR3 has 12 amino acids. CDR3 nucleotide sequence: TGTGCCAGCAGCTCGAGGATTGACGAGCAGTACTTC. It codes for CASSSRIDEQYF.

V is TRBV7-9 and J is TRBJ2-1, with D maybe TRBD2 (6 bases). With 1 base removed from V and 0 bases from J, the gap between germline ends came to 16 bases. There are 18 residues in the CDR3. Germline V gives CDR1 SEHNR, CDR2 FQNEAQ (reference sequence). CDR3 DNA sequence: TGTGCCAGCAGCTTAGGGCACGCGACTAGGGGCTCCTACAATGAGCAGTTCTTC. This encodes CASSLGHATRGSYNEQFF.

The rearrangement joins TRBV30 to TRBJ2-7, with 9 positions matching TRBD1. V shed 5 bases and J 4 bases; nucleotides not matched to a gene: 6. The germline gives CDR1 GTSNPN, CDR2 SVGIG (reference sequence). This CDR3 has 13 residues. DNA for the CDR3: TGTGCCTGGGAGGGGACAGGGAGGTACGAGCAGTACTTC. Its translation: CAWEGTGRYEQYF.

This chain connects TRBV30 to TRBJ2-1; TRBD2 matches 13 bases. Germline V CDR1 and CDR2: GTSNPN, SVGIG (reference sequence). The CDR3 sequence is 15 residues long. After removal of 3 bases from V and 9 bases from J, the junction contained 8 bases not matched to a gene. CDR3 coding DNA: TGTGCCTGGAGCCCGGGGACTAGCGGGATAGGTGAGCAGTTCTTC. Its translation: CAWSPGTSGIGEQFF.

This chain links TRBV27 with TRBJ2-7, with D perhaps TRBD2 (6 bases). The CDR3 is 13 amino acids. Germline assignment: CDR1 MNHEY and CDR2 SMNVEV (reference sequence). The germline V and J ends were trimmed by 6 bases and 7 bases, with 16 bases remaining between them. CDR3 bases: TGTGCCAGCAGCGTGGGTGCGGAGGGGGAGCAGTACTTC. Residues: CASSVGAEGEQYF.

The chain is built from TRBV5-4 and TRBJ2-5, with 7 bases identical to TRBD2. The V segment lost 1 base and the J segment 5 bases; nucleotides outside the gene matches: 8. The CDR3 totals 15 residues. The germline CDR1 and CDR2 sequences are SGHNT and YYREEE (reference sequence). CDR3 sequence: CASSLSGLAEETQYF. For the CDR3, the DNA is TGTGCCAGCAGCTTGAGTGGGCTAGCGGAGGAGACCCAGTACTTC. Full variable domain (remainder filled in from reference TRBV5-4 and TRBJ2-5): ETGVTQSPTHLIKTRGQQVTLRCSSQSGHNTVSWYQQALGQGPQFIFQYYREEENGRGNFPPRFSGLQFPNYSSELNVNALELDDSALYLCASSLSGLAEETQYFGPGTRLLVL.

This clone was observed at least ten times. This chain uses TRBV27 with TRBJ2-2, with 7 bases that match TRBD2. The trim removed 5 bases at V and 1 base at J, leaving 10 bases unmatched. Germline CDR1 and CDR2: MNHEY and SMNVEV (reference sequence). There are 17 residues in the CDR3. The CDR3, as DNA: TGTGCCAGCAGTCCCCTCCGGGCTAGCGGGAACACCGGGGAGCTGTTTTTT. Its protein product is CASSPLRASGNTGELFF.

CDR3 loop: CASSSGEAYEQYF. In DNA, the CDR3 is TGTGCCAGCAGCTCCGGGGAAGCCTACGAGCAGTACTTC. The rearrangement uses TRBV7-9 and TRBJ2-7; TRBD2 might be the D (5 bases). In germline, CDR1 is SEHNR, CDR2 FQNEAQ (reference sequence). Trimming shortened V by 4 bases and J by 2 bases, and 9 bases separated the two germline ends. The CDR3 has 13 amino acids.

The chain joins TRBV7-9 to TRBJ2-3; D is possibly TRBD1 (6 bases). Germline V gives CDR1 SEHNR, CDR2 FQNEAQ (reference sequence). With 5 bases removed from V and 6 bases from J, the gap between germline ends came to 18 bases. The CDR3 runs 15 residues. The CDR3 loop is CASSLQTGIRDTQYF. CDR3 sequence (DNA): TGTGCCAGCAGCCTACAAACAGGGATTAGGGATACGCAGTATTTT.

This clone came up once. The genes are TRBV27 and TRBJ1-1; D call uncertain. The length of the CDR3 is 13 residues. Trimming took 2 bases from V and 3 from J, leaving 7 bases between them. The germline gives CDR1 MNHEY, CDR2 SMNVEV (reference sequence). CDR3 residues: CASSLRRDTEAFF. Here the CDR3 DNA reads TGTGCCAGCAGTTTAAGGAGGGACACTGAAGCTTTCTTT.

The V and J genes are TRBV9 and TRBJ2-7, with 13 bases lining up with TRBD2. CDR3 length: 14 residues. Germline trimming cut 3 bases from V and 4 bases from J; bases unmatched to any gene: 1. Germline V gene lookup returns CDR1 SGDLS and CDR2 YYNGEE. CDR3 DNA: TGTGCCAGCAGCGAGACTAGCGGGGGGTACGAGCAGTACTTC. As protein: CASSETSGGYEQYF.

The gene calls are TRBV7-2 and TRBJ2-5; D possibly corresponds to TRBD2 (6 bases). Germline V gives CDR1 SGHTA, CDR2 FQGNSA. The CDR3 runs to 14 residues. V shed 1 base and J shed 5 bases, with 11 bases lying between them. The CDR3 region is CASSLVGLGETQYF. In DNA, the CDR3 is TGTGCCAGCAGCTTAGTGGGACTGGGGGAGACCCAGTACTTC.

The chain has TRBV2 and TRBJ2-7; 10 nucleotides agree with TRBD2. This CDR3 contains 14 residues. In germline, CDR1 is SNHLY, CDR2 FYNNEI. With 9 bases clipped from V and 4 bases from J, the junction kept 9 bases outside the gene matches. CDR3 sequence (DNA): TGTGCCAGAAAGGTCCCTAGCGGGAGTTACGAGCAGTACTTC. As protein: CARKVPSGSYEQYF. Full variable domain (outside the CDR3, taken from reference TRBV2 and TRBJ2-7): EPEVTQTPSHQVTQMGQEVILRCVPISNHLYFYWYRQILGQKVEFLVSFYNNEISEKSEIFDDQFSVERPDGSNFTLKIRSTKLEDSAMYFCARKVPSGSYEQYFGPGTRLTVT.

V gene TRBV14 combines with J gene TRBJ2-1; a possible D gene is TRBD1 (6 bases). This CDR3 is 15 amino acids long. CDR1 is SGHDN, CDR2 FVKESK, per germline. V lost 2 bases and J lost 9, with 17 bases in between. CDR3: CASSQLLQGRGEQFF. The CDR3 region has the DNA TGTGCCAGCAGCCAATTGTTACAGGGTCGAGGTGAGCAGTTCTTC.

In its sample, this clone was seen once. This rearrangement joins TRBV5-1 to TRBJ1-2; unclear D gene. V lost 0 bases and J 7 bases, leaving 10 bases between the germline ends. Per the germline V gene, CDR1 is SGHRS and CDR2 is YFSETQ. The CDR3 is 13 amino acids. CDR3 nucleotides: TGCGCCAGCAGCTTGGGGAGGGATCGTGGCTACACCTTC. Residues: CASSLGRDRGYTF.

The V call is TRBV4-3, the J call TRBJ2-7, with TRBD1 matching over 12 bases. The CDR3 loop spans 15 amino acids. Per the germline V gene, CDR1 is LGHNA and CDR2 is YSLEER. V gave up 3 bases and J gave up 8 bases; unmatched junction bases: 8. The CDR3 coding sequence is TGCGCCAGCAGCCAGGCCCCGGGACAGGGGGCGAAGCAGTACTTC. Translation: CASSQAPGQGAKQYF.

The chain uses TRBV7-9 and TRBJ2-3, with 10 bases that match TRBD2. This CDR3 is built from 16 residues. V gave up 5 bases and J gave up 0 bases; unmatched junction bases: 5. Germline CDR1 is SEHNR and CDR2 is FQNEAQ (reference sequence). CDR3 in amino acids: CASSAASGGSTDTQYF. The CDR3 DNA is TGTGCCAGCAGCGCAGCTAGCGGGGGTAGCACAGATACGCAGTATTTT. The full variable domain, rest sourced from reference TRBV7-9 and TRBJ2-3, is DTGVSQNPRHKITKRGQNVTFRCDPISEHNRLYWYRQTLGQGPEFLTYFQNEAQLEKSRLLSDRFSAERPKGSFSTLEIQRTEQGDSAMYLCASSAASGGSTDTQYFGPGTRLTVL.

The rearrangement uses TRBV2 and TRBJ1-3, with 7 nucleotides matching TRBD1. CDR1 and CDR2 from the germline V gene are SNHLY and FYNNEI. There are 14 residues in the CDR3. V was pared by 5 bases and J by 4 bases, with 5 bases of the junction left unmatched. The DNA of the CDR3 is TGTGCCAGCAGTCAACGGACAGGAGGAAACACCATATATTTT. Its protein product is CASSQRTGGNTIYF.

The chain links TRBV5-1 to TRBJ2-7; a weak D match, TRBD2 (5 bases). The germline V and J ends were trimmed by 4 bases and 3 bases, with 11 bases remaining between them. CDR1 and CDR2 from the germline V gene are SGHRS and YFSETQ. The CDR3 loop spans 13 amino acids. The CDR3 sequence: CASSHITSYEQYF. In DNA, the CDR3 is TGCGCCAGCAGCCACATCACTAGCTACGAGCAGTACTTC.

The J gene is TRBJ2-1, the V gene TRBV5-1; 10 positions agree with TRBD1. From germline, CDR1 is SGHRS and CDR2 YFSETQ. The CDR3 is 13 amino acids. The V segment lost 4 bases and the J segment 8 bases; nucleotides outside the gene matches: 3. CDR3 nucleotides: TGCGCCAGCAGCCCCGGGACAGGGGATGAGCAGTTCTTC. This sequence encodes CASSPGTGDEQFF.